The sequence of this T cell receptor beta chain was determined in a study of control samples from healthy donors and cancer patients. CDR3 length: 15 amino acids. Trimming removed 6 bases from V and 5 bases from J; junction bases left unmatched: 9. Per germline, CDR1 SQVTM and CDR2 ANQGSEA. The protocol was immunoSEQ multiplex PCR, while the TCRdb copy is restricted to in-frame clones and leaves out a portion. The data show 130,000 to 150,000 clones, with 89% seen just once and less than 5.5% held by the top ten. The chain has TRBV29-1 and TRBJ2-2, with TRBD1 matching over 10 bases. The source material was blood. The receptor was isolated from a man aged 25-45 years in good health. CDR3 sequence (DNA): TGCAGCGTAAACGGGGGACAGGGGAATACCGGGGAGCTGTTTTTT. Protein sequence: CSVNGGQGNTGELFF.